This is a list of T cell receptor beta chains from one sample in a study of blood T cell repertoires in COVID-19. TCRdb keeps only in-frame clones here, not all; method: immunoSEQ multiplex PCR. Of under 250,000 clones detected, 82% appear once; the ten largest clones hold roughly 5.5%. The source material was peripheral blood. The receptors here all came from a woman between 70 and 85 years old with COVID-19, enrolled during active disease. CDR3s leave out the opening cysteine and the closing phenylalanine or tryptophan.

V gene | CDR3 protein
TRBV9 | ASSVGSLTEAF
TRBV28 | ASSLAGAETQY
TRBV9 | ASSPQTGHTGELF
TRBV21-1 | ASSKSAVLHTGELF
TRBV19 | ASSSGTTGQPQH
TRBV7-9 | ASSLTGVGYGYT
TRBV27 | ASSSLAGRSIQY
TRBV28 | ASSSTGAAFYEQY
TRBV15 | ATSRSITAGGYNEQF
TRBV6-6 | ASSDPGQGKETQY
TRBV28 | ASSLLGGGTGAYEQF
TRBV11-2 | ASSPNPKWDRVHEQY
TRBV7-9 | ASSSESGNYGYT
TRBV27 | ASSGGLRELF
TRBV5-1 | ASSLQGSSNEKLF
TRBV30 | AWSVQGGRGRFTDTQY
TRBV5-1 | ASSPARSTGELF
TRBV21-1 | ASSKRASGRTDTQY
TRBV7-2 | ASSLRGLAGLYNEQF
TRBV28 | ASSSGVQGNGYT
TRBV6-5 | ASSYSSSGRYEQF
TRBV9 | ASSIHGLAEETQY
TRBV6-2/TRBV6-3 | ASSYSTSGRGKNSYEQY
TRBV28 | ASSLRYSRSYEQY
TRBV7-3 | ASSSSGAPYGYT
TRBV19 | ASRSDSATNEKLF
TRBV5-1 | ASSLADRSDTQY
TRBV11-2 | ASSPNRDYGYT
TRBV2 | ASSRQADTEAF
TRBV29-1 | SVGQGEHQPQH
TRBV28 | ASRAAVAGVHQPQH
TRBV29-1 | SVEGLVALGTHTDTQY
TRBV27 | ASSPRTLYGYT
TRBV28 | ASSLGGGHQPQH
TRBV14 | ASRGWGTGHTEAF
TRBV4-3 | ASSQDIGGVTDTQY
TRBV6-5 | ASSPGGGPLYT
TRBV24-1 | ATSDPPGANTGELF
TRBV5-1 | ASSFSGPYNEQF